This paragraph reports one T cell receptor (beta chain). It lacks a known antigen. Base quality data are lacking; no much larger clone is found one base away. Trimming costs V 2 bases and J 8 bases, and their ends lie 15 bases apart. CDR1 WNHNN and CDR2 SYGVQD are derived from the germline V gene (reference sequence). CDR3 length: 14 amino acids, cysteine to phenylalanine. The read is trimmed to its CDR3 DNA, 42 bases read in frame from base 1. The reads were generated on an Illumina HiSeq 2500. TCR beta libraries were prepared by quantitative 5'-RACE with molecular barcodes. The paper's data handling went like this. A new computational method based on a probabilistic model of VDJ rearrangement was used to identify disease-linked TCR variants. Using fastp at Q25 and MiXCR, TCRdb reprocessed the public reads and kept productive beta chains. Rows are combined by CDR3 protein, so each entry shows the most common genes and DNA. TCRdb, rather than the study authors, made the V and J calls. This sample has about 340,000 distinct CDR3 sequences in its table, and approximately 15% of those were observed once. The ten largest make up around 0.99% of the sample.

This sample was included in a study of CD8 T cells in ankylosing spondylitis (dated by TCRdb to about 2017). At the level of the whole study: The study set out to find disease-linked TCR variants by profiling T cell receptor beta repertoires in ankylosing spondylitis patients and healthy donors. Peripheral blood was sampled, and synovial fluid was also collected from ankylosing spondylitis patients. The full study cohort comprised about 23 ankylosing spondylitis patients and over 95 healthy donors.

Overall results and qualifications from the work: Blood from ankylosing spondylitis patients appeared to be characterized by a TCR beta motif composed of several highly homologous amino acid variants. Some motif variants had previously been reported in the synovial fluid and blood of reactive arthritis patients, which suggests shared mechanisms of disease initiation. In peripheral blood, the disease-linked clones were found at relatively low frequencies and had a CD8+ phenotype. The disease-linked clones were reported to be significantly enriched in matched synovial fluid samples from ankylosing spondylitis patients.

Sequenced material: blood, either unsorted or a sorted T cell fraction (not recorded which). The clonotype originates from a male donor with ankylosing spondylitis or in good health (not recorded which). The sequence joins TRBV10-1 to TRBJ1-2, with a weak D call of TRBD1 (5 bases match). The CDR3 region: CASSETVGRGGYTF. The DNA sequence is as follows: TGCGCCAGCAGTGAGACTGTGGGACGAGGAGGCTACACCTTC.